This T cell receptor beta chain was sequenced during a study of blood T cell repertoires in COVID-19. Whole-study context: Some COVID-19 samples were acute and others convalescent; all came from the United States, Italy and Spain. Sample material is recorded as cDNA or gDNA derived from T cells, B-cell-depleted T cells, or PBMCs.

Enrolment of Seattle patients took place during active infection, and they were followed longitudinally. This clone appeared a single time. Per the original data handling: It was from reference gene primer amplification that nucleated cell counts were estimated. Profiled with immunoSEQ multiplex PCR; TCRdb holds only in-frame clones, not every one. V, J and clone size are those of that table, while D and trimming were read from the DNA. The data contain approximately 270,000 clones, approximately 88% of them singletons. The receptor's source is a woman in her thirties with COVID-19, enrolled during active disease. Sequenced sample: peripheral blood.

The CDR3 is CASSNRQLPEAFF. The CDR3 DNA is TGTGCCAGCAGCAATCGACAGCTACCTGAAGCTTTCTTT. The rearrangement uses TRBV7-9 and TRBJ1-1; maybe TRBD1 (5 bases). The CDR3 runs 13 residues. V was clipped by 5 bases and J by 6 bases, with 13 bases between them. Germline-derived CDR1 and CDR2 are SEHNR and FQNEAQ (reference sequence).